These 12 T cell receptor beta chains were all obtained from the same sample, sequenced in a study of blood T cell repertoires in COVID-19 (dated by TCRdb to 2018 to 2020). The method was the immunoSEQ multiplex PCR assay. Imported from immuneACCESS, the table was reduced by TCRdb to in-frame sequences with V and J called. These copies leave out some clones; in studies compared against another copy, an unresolved V gene accounts for under half, and the cause of the remainder is not known. The sample has roughly 49,000 clones on record, around 68% of them singletons. Roughly 10% of the sample is held by the ten biggest clonotypes. Sequencing was performed on peripheral blood. The receptors shown here come from a woman in her 70s with acute or convalescent COVID-19.

Of note for this clone: The same CDR3 is also encoded by other DNA sequences in this sample. The chain uses TRBV29-1 and TRBJ2-1, with D possibly matching TRBD1 (5 bases). Per germline, CDR1 SQVTM and CDR2 ANQGSEA. This CDR3 has 12 residues. Trimming took 4 bases from V and 4 from J, leaving 8 bases between them. The CDR3 sequence is CSVGDSYNEQFF. CDR3 DNA sequence: TGCAGCGTTGGCGACAGTTACAATGAGCAGTTCTTC.

The rearrangement uses TRBV27 and TRBJ1-2, with unresolved D. Deletions cut 2 bases from V and 4 bases from J, with 8 bases between. The CDR3 is made up of 13 amino acids. The germline gives CDR1 MNHEY, CDR2 SMNVEV (reference sequence). In nucleotides, the CDR3 is TGTGCCAGCAGTTTAAGAGGTGGCTATGGCTACACCTTC. Amino acids: CASSLRGGYGYTF.

The rearrangement links TRBV7-6 to TRBJ1-3; D gene unclear. This CDR3 is 17 amino acids long. V lost 1 base, J lost 0 bases, and 13 bases lay in between. CDR1 is SGHVS, CDR2 FNYEAQ, per germline. CDR3 nucleotides: TGTGCCAGCAGCTTAGAAGCATCTCCGAGCTCTGGAAACACCATATATTTT. Its protein is CASSLEASPSSGNTIYF.

This clone was seen a few times. J is TRBJ2-7 and V is TRBV7-8, with D possibly matching TRBD1 (7 bases). V lost 1 base, J lost 1 base, and 20 bases lay in between. Germline V gene lookup returns CDR1 SGHVS and CDR2 FQNEAQ. This CDR3 has 18 residues. The chain's CDR3 is CASSLGWRGHPASYEQYF. CDR3 nucleotide sequence: TGTGCCAGCAGCTTAGGATGGAGGGGGCACCCTGCATCCTACGAGCAGTACTTC.

The count of this clone is one. V and J are TRBV9 and TRBJ1-4; D remains ambiguous. In germline, CDR1 is SGDLS, CDR2 YYNGEE. This CDR3 is 14 amino acids long. V dropped 4 bases and J dropped 10 bases, with 17 bases sitting between them. The chain's CDR3 is CASSTSEVLGKLFF. The CDR3 coding sequence is TGTGCCAGCAGCACCTCGGAGGTTCTGGGAAAACTGTTTTTT.

The V call is TRBV7-9, the J call TRBJ2-3; no reliable D call. CDR1 is SEHNR and CDR2 is FQNEAQ in the germline V gene (reference sequence). The V gene lost 3 bases and the J gene lost 4 bases, with 8 bases spanning the gap. The CDR3 is 13 residues long. CDR3 nucleotide sequence: TGTGCCAGCAGCTTTGATCAGGCAGATACGCAGTATTTT. It yields the protein CASSFDQADTQYF.

This clone has just one count. The chain combines TRBV7-2 with TRBJ2-1; D unclear. V was shortened by 0 bases and J by 6 bases, with 9 bases between the two germline ends. The CDR3 contains 14 residues. In germline, CDR1 is SGHTA, CDR2 FQGNSA. CDR3 protein: CASSLARQTNEQFF. The CDR3, as DNA: TGTGCCAGCAGCTTAGCGCGGCAGACCAATGAGCAGTTCTTC.

The chain couples TRBV7-9 to TRBJ2-2; D might be TRBD1 (6 bases). Trimming took off 5 bases at V and 13 bases at J, with 14 bases between the two ends. Germline values: CDR1 SEHNR, CDR2 FQNEAQ (reference sequence). There are 12 residues in the CDR3. The CDR3, as DNA: TGTGCCAGCAGCCAGAGGGACATTTTGCTGTTTTTT. This gives the protein CASSQRDILLFF.

V and J are TRBV28 and TRBJ2-7; 8 bases are a match to TRBD1. This CDR3 region has 16 residues. Germline CDR1 and CDR2: MDHEN and SYDVKM. With 4 bases clipped from V and 2 bases from J, the junction kept 10 bases outside the gene matches. CDR3 residues: CASSSFRDRLPYEQYF. CDR3 sequence (DNA): TGTGCCAGCAGTTCATTCCGGGACAGGCTGCCCTACGAGCAGTACTTC.

The table lists this clone with a few counts. V usage is TRBV3-1 (or the pseudogene TRBV3-2) and J usage is TRBJ1-2; D gene uncertain. The germline V gene has CDR1 LGHDT and CDR2 YNNKEL (reference sequence). CDR3 length: 13 amino acids. Trimming stripped 0 bases from V and 5 bases from J, with 7 bases between. The CDR3 here is CASSQDQLYGYTF. The CDR3, as DNA: TGTGCCAGCAGCCAAGACCAACTTTATGGCTACACCTTC.

The chain has TRBV30 and TRBJ1-1; maybe TRBD1 (5 bases). V was clipped by 2 bases and J by 4 bases, with 20 bases between them. The CDR3 consists of 16 residues. CDR1 GTSNPN and CDR2 SVGIG come from the germline V gene (reference sequence). The CDR3 is CAWSPLGKGMGTEAFF. The CDR3 DNA sequence: TGTGCCTGGAGTCCCTTGGGTAAGGGGATGGGCACTGAAGCTTTCTTT.

The chain uses TRBV2 and TRBJ1-1; TRBD1 matches 8 bases. The CDR3 contains 15 residues. Germline CDR1 is SNHLY and CDR2 is FYNNEI. V lost 7 bases to trimming and J lost 1 base; unmatched junction nucleotides: 8. The CDR3 spells CASTGGAGENTEAFF. The CDR3 nucleotides read TGTGCCAGCACAGGGGGCGCGGGGGAGAACACTGAAGCTTTCTTT. Based on the CDR3 plus reference TRBV2 and TRBJ1-1, the full variable domain is EPEVTQTPSHQVTQMGQEVILRCVPISNHLYFYWYRQILGQKVEFLVSFYNNEISEKSEIFDDQFSVERPDGSNFTLKIRSTKLEDSAMYFCASTGGAGENTEAFFGQGTRLTVV.